Presented here are 9 T cell receptor beta chains from one specimen sequenced in a study of glioma-infiltrating T cells. The iRepertoire nested amplicon-rescue multiplex PCR amplified TCR alpha and beta CDR3s from RNA. MiXCR, applied by TCRdb to the multiplex PCR reads, yields one record per CDR3 protein. The sample has roughly 350,000 distinct CDR3 sequences, 35% to 45% seen once; the top ten hold about 12%. Sequencing was performed on glioma tissue, nonneoplastic brain tissue, or PBMCs (not recorded which). Receptors originate from a human donor with low-grade glioma or glioblastoma, undergoing nonglioma brain surgery, or in good health (not recorded which).

The chain uses TRBV2 and TRBJ1-1; a weak D match, TRBD1 (6 bases). The CDR3 contains 14 residues. The V end lost 8 bases, the J end lost 0 bases, and 13 bases lay between the germline ends. Germline CDR1 reads SNHLY; CDR2 reads FYNNEI. The CDR3 DNA reads TGTGCCAGCCAAAACAGGGTACTGAACACTGAAGCTTTCTTT. Its translation: CASQNRVLNTEAFF.

The CDR3 DNA is TGTGCCAGCAGTTTATGGCAGGTTCTCGGATCAGATACGCAGTATTTT. It specifies CASSLWQVLGSDTQYF. This chain links TRBV12-3 or TRBV12-4 with TRBJ2-3; D not certain. The V and J ends lost 2 bases and 4 bases respectively, with 16 bases between them. The CDR3 length is 16 residues.

The gene calls are TRBV27 and TRBJ1-4, with D unresolved. CDR3 length: 14 residues. Germline V lookup: CDR1 MNHEY, CDR2 SMNVEV (reference sequence). V lost 6 bases to trimming and J lost 2 bases, with 10 bases between them. This chain's CDR3 is CASRRVFTNEKLFF. As DNA, the CDR3 is TGTGCCAGCAGAAGAGTTTTTACTAATGAAAAACTGTTTTTT.

This clonotype was seen only a few times. V and J are TRBV29-1 and TRBJ2-1; 9 bases fit TRBD2. Germline CDR1 SQVTM, CDR2 ANQGSEA. This CDR3 is built from 13 residues. Trimming cost V 7 bases and J 10 bases; bases outside gene matches: 11. CDR3 region: CSGQALAGGEQFF. CDR3 nucleotides: TGCAGCGGACAGGCACTAGCGGGTGGGGAGCAGTTCTTC.

With regard to this clonotype: A much larger clone sits a single nucleotide away, making a read error possible. For the CDR3, the DNA is TGTGCCAGCAGTAGACGGATAGCGGGAGGGTCCCAAGAGACCCAGTACTTC. Its translation: CASSRRIAGGSQETQYF. The chain has TRBV6-6 and TRBJ2-5, with 11 bases identical to TRBD2. The CDR3 extends over 17 amino acids. The V gene's germline CDR1 is MNHNY and CDR2 SVGAGI (reference sequence). J lost 1 base, V lost 5 bases, and 9 bases had no gene match.

Worth noting for this clonotype: A much larger clone lies one base from this, so it may be a read error. This CDR3 fails to terminate in the conserved phenylalanine or tryptophan, so it likely reflects a read error. The J gene is TRBJ2-7, the V gene TRBV20-1, with TRBD1 identical over 10 bases. V lost 4 bases, J lost 3 bases, and 3 bases stayed unmatched. This CDR3 spans 13 amino acids. The germline gives CDR1 DFQATT, CDR2 SNEGSKA (reference sequence). The CDR3 region has the DNA TGCAGTGCTACTCGGGACAGGGGCTACGAGCAGTACCTC. It yields the protein CSATRDRGYEQYL.

The J gene is TRBJ2-3, the V gene TRBV2; unclear D gene. The CDR3 runs to 13 residues. Germline V gives CDR1 SNHLY, CDR2 FYNNEI. The ends were cut back, 7 bases at V and 2 bases at J, with 10 bases in the middle. CDR3 loop: CASKTETTDTQYF. DNA for the CDR3: TGTGCCAGCAAAACAGAAACCACAGATACGCAGTATTTT.

This chain connects TRBV2 to TRBJ1-1, with no clear D. The CDR3 has 13 residues. Germline loops: CDR1 SNHLY, CDR2 FYNNEI. V lost 7 bases and J lost 2, with 11 bases in between. CDR3 protein: CASIRWINTEAFF. The CDR3 DNA reads as TGTGCCAGCATCCGATGGATTAACACTGAAGCTTTCTTT.

This clonotype has a count of ten or more. The rearrangement links TRBV6-1 to TRBJ2-7; 8 bases are a match to TRBD2. The CDR3 spans 15 residues. The V gene end was trimmed by 0 bases and the J gene end by 2 bases; junction bases not matched to a gene: 3. The germline V gene encodes CDR1 MNHNS and CDR2 SASEGT. The CDR3 region has the DNA TGTGCCAGCAGTGAAGCAGGACTAGCAACCTACGAGCAGTACTTC. It translates to CASSEAGLATYEQYF.